These 5 T cell receptor beta chains came from one sample sequenced in a study of long-term antiretroviral therapy in people with HIV. Version v3.0 of the immunoSEQ assay ran at survey level. The data were produced by immunoSEQ multiplex PCR, yet TCRdb's version contains in-frame clones alone and is incomplete. The repertoire holds tens of thousands of clones, with 86% as singletons. Sequences were derived from unsorted PBMCs, sampled just over 2.6 years after starting antiretroviral therapy. The receptors originated from a man in his forties or fifties with HIV.

This clone was seen just once. The chain couples TRBV5-1 to TRBJ2-5; TRBD2 aligns across 8 bases. Germline CDR1 and CDR2: SGHRS and YFSETQ. Losses at the gene ends were 7 bases for V and 2 bases for J; bases not matched to a gene: 7. The CDR3 contains 14 residues. The CDR3 region has the DNA TGCGCCAGCTCGTCGGGGGGGGGACAAGAGACCCAGTACTTC. This encodes CASSSGGGQETQYF.

V usage is TRBV28 and J usage is TRBJ2-7, with 10 bases lining up with TRBD2. Germline CDR1 and CDR2: MDHEN and SYDVKM. There are 14 residues in the CDR3. The V and J ends lost 2 bases and 6 bases, in that order; junction bases with no gene match: 4. The CDR3 bases are TGTGCCAGCAGTTTAGATGGGACTAGCGCCGAGCAGTACTTC. Its protein product is CASSLDGTSAEQYF.

The V gene is TRBV14, the J gene TRBJ1-1; D uncertain. Germline-derived CDR1 and CDR2 are SGHDN and FVKESK. V lost 3 bases and J lost 2, with 13 bases in between. This CDR3 has 15 residues. The CDR3 loop reads CASSHRRTENTEAFF. As DNA, the CDR3 is TGTGCCAGCAGCCACAGACGCACAGAAAACACTGAAGCTTTCTTT.

The chain recombines TRBV27 with TRBJ2-5; TRBD2 matches at 11 bases. J was trimmed by 2 bases and V by 3 bases; bases with no gene match: 14. The CDR3 totals 19 residues. Germline V gene data show CDR1 as MNHEY and CDR2 as SMNVEV (reference sequence). The CDR3 region is CASSFTSGLAGSSQETQYF. CDR3 coding DNA: TGTGCCAGCAGTTTTACGTCCGGACTAGCGGGCTCTTCACAAGAGACCCAGTACTTC.

The rearrangement links TRBV7-9 to TRBJ2-1; 14 bases match TRBD2. The length of the CDR3 is 17 residues. Germline V CDR1 and CDR2: SEHNR, FQNEAQ (reference sequence). V was pared by 6 bases and J by 1 base, with 5 bases of the junction left unmatched. CDR3 sequence reads: CASRAGTSGSSYNEQFF. In DNA form, the CDR3 reads TGTGCCAGCAGAGCCGGGACTAGCGGGAGTTCCTACAATGAGCAGTTCTTC.